The 29 T cell receptor beta chains below all came from one sample that was sequenced in a study of neurological immune-mediated disorders (dated by TCRdb to the late 2010s). Preparation of the library involved 5' RACE. TCRdb shows the sequencer as Illumina HiSeq 2500. TCRdb trimmed public reads at Q25 via fastp, called clones via MiXCR and kept in-frame beta chains. Each entry merges the rows of one CDR3 protein and shows their most common DNA and genes. The sample table shows approximately 86,000 distinct CDR3 sequences, and around 2.6% are seen once. The ten most abundant clones make up about 1% of the sample. What was sequenced was PBMCs. The source of these receptors is a young woman with multiple sclerosis.

This clonotype appeared many times. This chain's CDR3 is CASRGDRVLYEQFF. In nucleotides, the CDR3 is TGTGCCAGCAGGGGGGACAGGGTACTTTATGAGCAGTTCTTC. The chain has TRBV7-3 and TRBJ2-1; 9 nucleotides agree with TRBD1. Trimming cost V 6 bases and J 8 bases; bases outside gene matches: 8. Germline values: CDR1 SGHTA, CDR2 FQGTGA. This CDR3 spans 14 amino acids.

V usage is TRBV14 and J usage is TRBJ2-5; D may be TRBD1 (5 bases). The CDR3 length is 13 residues. Per the germline V gene, CDR1 is SGHDN and CDR2 is FVKESK. V was shortened by 4 bases and J by 5 bases, with 11 bases between the two germline ends. Written as DNA, the CDR3 is TGTGCCAGCAGCCGTGCAGGGTCGGAGACCCAGTACTTC. Translating gives CASSRAGSETQYF.

This clonotype showed up many times. V is TRBV3-1 and J is TRBJ1-2; D call uncertain. The CDR3 contains 11 residues. V dropped 1 base and J dropped 13 bases, with 10 bases sitting between them. Germline V gives CDR1 LGHDT, CDR2 YNNKEL (reference sequence). The DNA of the CDR3 is TGTGCCAGCAGCCAAGGGCGGTCGATCACCTTC. Its translation is CASSQGRSITF. Full variable domain (missing parts from reference TRBV3-1 and TRBJ1-2): DTAVSQTPKYLVTQMGNDKSIKCEQNLGHDTMYWYKQDSKKFLKIMFSYNNKELIINETVPNRFSPKSPDKAHLNLHINSLELGDSAVYFCASSQGRSITFGSGTRLTVV.

This clonotype was recorded many times. V is TRBV20-1 and J is TRBJ2-7; 8 bases fit TRBD2. Germline assignment: CDR1 DFQATT and CDR2 SNEGSKA (reference sequence). V shed 7 bases and J 1 base; nucleotides not matched to a gene: 3. The CDR3 sequence is 12 residues long. In DNA, the CDR3 is TGCAGTGTCACTAGCGGTTCCTACGAGCAGTACTTC. The encoded protein is CSVTSGSYEQYF.

This clonotype was picked up many times. V gene TRBV20-1 combines with J gene TRBJ1-5; 8 bases match TRBD1. The V gene's germline CDR1 is DFQATT and CDR2 SNEGSKA (reference sequence). The CDR3 is 14 amino acids. V lost 6 bases and J lost 6; bases outside the gene matches: 10. The chain's CDR3 is CSALDRGSPQPQHF. The CDR3 DNA sequence: TGCAGTGCCCTTGACAGGGGTTCACCTCAGCCCCAGCATTTT.

This clonotype was seen ten or more times. The rearrangement uses TRBV3-1 and TRBJ2-5; D is perhaps TRBD2 (5 bases). V shed 2 bases and J shed 5 bases, with 15 bases lying between them. From germline, CDR1 is LGHDT and CDR2 YNNKEL (reference sequence). CDR3 length equals 15 residues. The CDR3 spells CASSQRRSFTETQYF. Written as DNA, the CDR3 is TGTGCCAGCAGCCAAAGGAGGTCTTTCACCGAGACCCAGTACTTC.

This clonotype was observed at least ten times. This rearrangement joins TRBV15 to TRBJ2-7, with unresolved D. This CDR3 has 12 amino acids. Germline V gives CDR1 LNHNV, CDR2 YYDKDF (reference sequence). Trimming stripped 5 bases from V and 1 base from J, with 6 bases between. The CDR3 sequence is CATSPGSYEQYF. CDR3 in DNA: TGTGCCACCAGCCCCGGTTCCTACGAGCAGTACTTC.

This clonotype was counted many times. This chain links TRBV7-9 with TRBJ1-5; D is uncertain. Trimming cost V 1 base and J 6 bases, with 7 bases left between them. CDR3 size: 13 residues. Germline V gene lookup returns CDR1 SEHNR and CDR2 FQNEAQ (reference sequence). The CDR3 nucleotides are TGTGCCAGCAGCTTAGATAGGGTTCAGCCCCAGCATTTT. It is translated as CASSLDRVQPQHF.

This clonotype was counted at least ten times. V and J are TRBV27 and TRBJ2-7, with D uncertain. V was clipped by 2 bases and J by 3 bases, with 11 bases between them. The CDR3 is 14 amino acids. CDR1 and CDR2 (germline): MNHEY, SMNVEV (reference sequence). The CDR3 here is CASSLRSWGYEQYF. The CDR3 coding sequence is TGTGCCAGCAGTTTAAGATCTTGGGGCTACGAGCAGTACTTC.

Many counts were recorded for this clonotype. CDR3 DNA sequence: TGTGCCAGCAGCCCGGGACAGCACAAACTTGAAGCTTTCTTT. This codes for CASSPGQHKLEAFF. The rearrangement joins TRBV7-2 to TRBJ1-1; 7 nucleotides line up with TRBD1. The germline V gene encodes CDR1 SGHTA and CDR2 FQGNSA. This CDR3 contains 14 residues. V lost 5 bases, J lost 7 bases, and 10 bases stayed unmatched.

This clonotype was detected many times. This chain joins TRBV12-3 or TRBV12-4 and TRBJ1-2; D unresolved. The length of the CDR3 is 13 residues. Trimming stripped 3 bases from V and 6 bases from J, with 11 bases between. The CDR3 DNA reads as TGTGCCAGCAGTTTTTTTGTCGCCGATGGCTACACCTTC. Protein sequence: CASSFFVADGYTF.

Many counts were recorded for this clonotype. The V call is TRBV6-5, the J call TRBJ1-3; D may be TRBD1 (5 bases). There are 13 residues in the CDR3. Trimming took 8 bases from V and 3 from J, leaving 11 bases between them. The V gene's germline CDR1 is MNHEY and CDR2 SVGAGI. The CDR3 sequence is CASGGDFGNTIYF. The DNA of the CDR3 is TGTGCCAGCGGGGGGGATTTTGGAAACACCATATATTTT.

This clonotype was detected ten times or more. The V and J genes are TRBV20-1 and TRBJ2-4; no clear D gene. The CDR3 length is 13 residues. V dropped 2 bases and J dropped 7 bases, with 12 bases sitting between them. CDR1 and CDR2 (germline): DFQATT, SNEGSKA (reference sequence). CDR3 sequence reads: CSARQQSKNIQYF. Written as DNA, the CDR3 is TGCAGTGCTAGACAACAATCAAAGAACATTCAGTACTTC.

This clonotype was counted ten times or more. The V and J genes are TRBV5-1 and TRBJ2-2; the match to TRBD2 covers 10 bases. The CDR3 runs to 17 residues. Trimming removed 4 bases from V and 0 bases from J; junction bases left unmatched: 6. Germline V gives CDR1 SGHRS, CDR2 YFSETQ. CDR3 loop: CASSVRSGRANTGELFF. DNA of the CDR3: TGCGCCAGCAGCGTTCGGAGCGGGAGGGCGAACACCGGGGAGCTGTTTTTT.

Many counts were recorded for this clonotype. The V call is TRBV5-1, the J call TRBJ2-1; D unclear. Germline V gives CDR1 SGHRS, CDR2 YFSETQ. V was cut by 4 bases and J by 4 bases, with 9 bases left in between. The CDR3 contains 13 residues. As DNA, the CDR3 is TGCGCCAGCAGCCCGCAGGAGTACAATGAGCAGTTCTTC. Amino acids: CASSPQEYNEQFF. The full variable domain, in which reference TRBV5-1 and TRBJ2-1 provide the parts outside the CDR3, is KAGVTQTPRYLIKTRGQQVTLSCSPISGHRSVSWYQQTPGQGLQFLFEYFSETQRNKGNFPGRFSGRQFSNSRSEMNVSTLELGDSALYLCASSPQEYNEQFFGPGTRLTVL.

This clonotype was recorded at least ten times. The chain uses TRBV7-2 and TRBJ2-7, with a weak D call TRBD2 (5 bases). Germline CDR1 and CDR2: SGHTA and FQGNSA. The CDR3 consists of 14 residues. V lost 7 bases, J lost 0 bases, and 13 bases lay in between. CDR3: CASITDRGSYEQYF. CDR3 nucleotides: TGTGCCAGCATCACTGACCGGGGCTCCTACGAGCAGTACTTC.

This clonotype has ten or more counts. V and J are TRBV5-5 and TRBJ2-7; D gene ambiguous. CDR3 size: 13 residues. V was cut by 3 bases and J by 0 bases, with 7 bases left in between. Germline values: CDR1 SGHKS, CDR2 YYEKEE (reference sequence). CDR3 bases: TGTGCCAGCAGCTCCTGGGCCTCCTACGAGCAGTACTTC. Translating it yields CASSSWASYEQYF.

The chain employs TRBV7-2 and TRBJ2-2, with D unresolved. CDR1 and CDR2 from the germline V gene are SGHTA and FQGNSA. V lost 5 bases and J lost 6, with 16 bases in between. The CDR3 contains 15 residues. This CDR3 reads CASSLPGSAPGELFF. CDR3 in DNA: TGTGCCAGCAGCCTCCCCGGGTCAGCACCCGGGGAGCTGTTTTTT.

This chain connects TRBV20-1 to TRBJ2-7; D is possibly TRBD1 or TRBD2 (7 bases each). CDR3 length equals 12 residues. Germline V gene lookup returns CDR1 DFQATT and CDR2 SNEGSKA (reference sequence). The CDR3 sequence is CSRGGLSYEQYF. The CDR3 coding sequence is TGCAGCAGGGGGGGTCTGAGCTACGAGCAGTACTTC.

This clonotype appeared many times. The V and J genes are TRBV28 and TRBJ1-1, with D possibly being TRBD1 (5 bases). Trimming shortened V by 6 bases and J by 1 base, and 15 bases separated the two germline ends. CDR1 is MDHEN, CDR2 SYDVKM, per germline. The CDR3 is made up of 15 amino acids. CDR3 protein: CASSTTRDSNTEAFF. In DNA form, the CDR3 reads TGTGCCAGCAGCACCACTCGGGACTCGAACACTGAAGCTTTCTTT.

This clonotype has a handful of counts. This chain uses TRBV6-2 or TRBV6-3 with TRBJ2-1; 13 nucleotides match TRBD2. The germline V gene has CDR1 MNHEY and CDR2 SVGEGT. The CDR3 extends over 15 amino acids. V was clipped by 6 bases and J by 6 bases; unmatched bases: 5. Here the CDR3 reads CASSQRTSGGNEQFF. CDR3 DNA sequence: TGTGCCAGCAGCCAGAGGACTAGCGGGGGCAATGAGCAGTTCTTC.

This clonotype was seen many times. J is TRBJ2-6 and V is TRBV4-3; no reliable D call. Germline V lookup: CDR1 LGHNA, CDR2 YSLEER. The ends were cut back, 1 base at V and 1 base at J, with 5 bases in the middle. This CDR3 comprises 15 residues. The CDR3 loop reads CASSQGGSGANVLTF. DNA of the CDR3: TGCGCCAGCAGCCAAGGAGGATCTGGGGCCAACGTCCTGACTTTC.

This clonotype was found a few times. This sequence joins TRBV20-1 and TRBJ2-1; 7 bases are shared with TRBD2. Germline values: CDR1 DFQATT, CDR2 SNEGSKA (reference sequence). The CDR3 totals 14 residues. V shed 4 bases and J 4 bases; nucleotides not matched to a gene: 7. CDR3 in DNA: TGCAGTGCTAACTTAGCGGGCCTATACAATGAGCAGTTCTTC. Amino acid sequence: CSANLAGLYNEQFF.

The sample holds many counts of this clonotype. The chain carries TRBV12-3 or TRBV12-4 and TRBJ1-5; no firm D call. The CDR3 loop spans 13 amino acids. V lost 3 bases to trimming and J lost 6 bases, with 9 bases between them. CDR3 coding DNA: TGTGCCAGCAGTTTGCTTCTCGGTCAGCCCCAGCATTTT. It codes for CASSLLLGQPQHF.

Many counts were recorded for this clonotype. The gene calls are TRBV29-1 and TRBJ2-1; 10 bases fit TRBD2. V gave up 7 bases and J gave up 0 bases; unmatched junction bases: 15. This CDR3 has 18 amino acids. The V gene's germline CDR1 is SQVTM and CDR2 ANQGSEA. The CDR3 protein is CSADELASGSFSYNEQFF. The CDR3 DNA sequence: TGCAGCGCCGACGAATTGGCTAGCGGGAGTTTCTCCTACAATGAGCAGTTCTTC.

At least ten counts were recorded for this clonotype. The V call is TRBV20-1, the J call TRBJ1-1, with TRBD1 matching 7 bases. Germline V gene lookup returns CDR1 DFQATT and CDR2 SNEGSKA (reference sequence). V was pared by 4 bases and J by 1 base, with 9 bases of the junction left unmatched. The CDR3 has 15 residues. The CDR3 reads CSATKFGQENTEAFF. CDR3 DNA: TGCAGTGCTACCAAATTTGGACAGGAGAACACTGAAGCTTTCTTT.

This clonotype was seen many times. This sequence joins TRBV20-1 and TRBJ2-7; TRBD2 is a possible D gene (5 bases). Germline V gene data show CDR1 as DFQATT and CDR2 as SNEGSKA (reference sequence). V was cut by 8 bases and J by 2 bases, with 7 bases left in between. CDR3 size: 10 residues. This CDR3 is CSSGTYEQYF. The DNA for the CDR3 is TGCAGTTCCGGGACCTACGAGCAGTACTTC.

Ten or more counts support this clonotype. At one of its ends the junction is not consistent with the germline gene, which may arise from a read error. The V and J genes are TRBV6-6 and TRBJ1-1; possibly TRBD1 for D (5 bases). CDR1 MNHNY and CDR2 SVGAGI come from the germline V gene (reference sequence). This CDR3 contains 15 residues. The CDR3 reads CASSNSGTGNTEAFF. The CDR3 DNA is TGTGCCAGCAGTAACTCCGGGACGGGGAACACTGAAGCTTTCTTT.

The rearrangement links TRBV9 to TRBJ2-7; 8 positions match TRBD2. The germline gives CDR1 SGDLS, CDR2 YYNGEE. J gave up 5 bases and V 4 bases, and 11 bases lay outside the gene matches. This CDR3 spans 15 amino acids. CDR3: CASSPGTSSLNEQYF. The CDR3 region has the DNA TGTGCCAGCAGCCCAGGGACTAGTTCTCTCAACGAGCAGTACTTC.